This T cell receptor beta chain is from a study of cytomegalovirus exposure and HLA in healthy donors. Regarding the study as a whole: Later, an analysis found that TCR clusters from the first cohort tended to co-occur in the roughly 110 validation repertoires. In vitro testing confirmed a few CMV-associated chains as specific for CMV antigens. The authors listed about 170 TCR beta chains as cytomegalovirus-associated.

From germline, CDR1 is SGHNT and CDR2 YENEEA. V was cut by 2 bases and J by 3 bases, with 11 bases left in between. The CDR3 length is 15 residues. Sequencing used immunoSEQ multiplex PCR; TCRdb keeps in-frame clones, though not all of them. The sample comprises some 88,000 clones, around 96% of which are singletons, and 0.78% rests with the top ten. As concerns this clone: The antigen is undetermined.

The clonotype originates from a man aged 18 to 29 in good health and CMV-seronegative. The sequenced sample consisted of PBMCs. The rearrangement joins TRBV11-3 to TRBJ2-1; perhaps TRBD1 as D (6 bases). The CDR3 spells CASSLRGSHYNEQFF. CDR3 DNA: TGTGCCAGCAGCTTAAGGGGGAGCCACTACAATGAGCAGTTCTTC.